Following are 8 T cell receptor beta chains from one sample sequenced in a study of a mutant IDH1 vaccine in newly diagnosed glioma. Repertoires were generated with immunoSEQ multiplex PCR, while TCRdb's copy carries only in-frame clones and drops some. This sample yields roughly 54,000 clones, of which 75% to 85% are seen a single time; 3% to 4% belongs to the top ten. The time point denotes: week 5, during vaccination. Vaccination comprised doses that each held 300 ug of mutant IDH1 20-mer peptide, plus topical imiquimod. The antigens these receptors bind are not known. The specimen was PBMCs, collected from a glioma patient whose treatment included an IDH1 peptide vaccine. The receptors were gathered from a man aged 30 to 45 with glioma.

The rearrangement joins TRBV10-3 to TRBJ1-1, with a weak D call TRBD1 (5 bases). This CDR3 has 17 amino acids. V shed 1 base and J shed 5 bases, with 20 bases lying between them. The germline V gene encodes CDR1 ENHRY and CDR2 SYGVKD. DNA for the CDR3: TGTGCCATCAGTGAGTACCCCCCAGAGAGGGGAATTACTGAAGCTTTCTTT. It translates to CAISEYPPERGITEAFF.

This chain joins TRBV4-1 and TRBJ2-1, with a possible D match to TRBD1 (5 bases). This CDR3 has 15 residues. Germline CDR1 and CDR2: MGHRA and YSYEKL. V shed 0 bases and J shed 3 bases, with 9 bases lying between them. The CDR3 protein is CASSQEGQIYNEQFF. DNA of the CDR3: TGCGCCAGCAGCCAAGAGGGGCAAATCTACAATGAGCAGTTCTTC.

This rearrangement joins TRBV4-1 to TRBJ1-6, with 7 bases matching TRBD1. Trimming took 4 bases from V and 8 from J; bases not matched to a gene: 8. The CDR3 consists of 15 residues. From germline, CDR1 is MGHRA and CDR2 YSYEKL. The CDR3 DNA reads TGCGCCAGCAGCCGAAATACAGGGGAAGATTCACCCCTCCACTTT. Translated: CASSRNTGEDSPLHF.

The V call is TRBV5-1, the J call TRBJ2-3; perhaps TRBD2 as D (6 bases). The CDR3 totals 15 residues. CDR1 and CDR2 (germline): SGHRS, YFSETQ. Trimming took 2 bases from V and 1 from J, leaving 11 bases between them. The CDR3 sequence is CASSLISGRTDTQYF. The CDR3 DNA reads TGCGCCAGCAGCTTAATTAGCGGTCGCACAGATACGCAGTATTTT. The full variable domain, its missing parts supplied by reference TRBV5-1 and TRBJ2-3, is KAGVTQTPRYLIKTRGQQVTLSCSPISGHRSVSWYQQTPGQGLQFLFEYFSETQRNKGNFPGRFSGRQFSNSRSEMNVSTLELGDSALYLCASSLISGRTDTQYFGPGTRLTVL.

The chain joins TRBV18 to TRBJ2-5; D is unclear. The CDR3 is made up of 13 amino acids. CDR1 is KGHSH, CDR2 LQKENI, per germline. V was clipped by 3 bases and J by 3 bases, with 8 bases between them. CDR3 coding DNA: TGTGCCAGCTCACCGGTTCGGGAAGAGACCCAGTACTTC. Its protein product is CASSPVREETQYF.

The J gene is TRBJ2-5, the V gene TRBV5-1; no definite D call. V was clipped by 3 bases and J by 0 bases, with 9 bases between them. The V gene's germline CDR1 is SGHRS and CDR2 YFSETQ. This CDR3 has 14 amino acids. CDR3 DNA sequence: TGCGCCAGCAGCTACAATCGGAACCAAGAGACCCAGTACTTC. The encoded protein is CASSYNRNQETQYF.

The CDR3, as DNA: TGTGCCAGCAGTTTGCAAGCGGGGGGTGCCACAGATACGCAGTATTTT. This codes for CASSLQAGGATDTQYF. The chain recombines TRBV2 with TRBJ2-3; 9 bases align to TRBD2. Germline V CDR1 and CDR2: SNHLY, FYNNEI. This CDR3 has 16 amino acids. J was trimmed by 2 bases and V by 5 bases; bases with no gene match: 8. Together with reference TRBV2 and TRBJ2-3, the CDR3 gives the full variable domain: EPEVTQTPSHQVTQMGQEVILRCVPISNHLYFYWYRQILGQKVEFLVSFYNNEISEKSEIFDDQFSVERPDGSNFTLKIRSTKLEDSAMYFCASSLQAGGATDTQYFGPGTRLTVL.

The V gene is TRBV9, the J gene TRBJ2-3, with TRBD2 as a possible D gene (6 bases). The CDR3 is 15 residues long. The germline V gene has CDR1 SGDLS and CDR2 YYNGEE. V lost 0 bases, J lost 1 base, and 9 bases lay in between. The CDR3 coding sequence is TGTGCCAGCAGCGTAGTTGCGGGGCGCACAGATACGCAGTATTTT. Protein: CASSVVAGRTDTQYF.